This passage covers 5 T cell receptor beta chains from one sample sequenced in a study of cytotoxic CD8 clonotypes in ibrutinib-treated CLL. The protocol was immunoSEQ multiplex PCR, while the TCRdb copy is restricted to in-frame clones and leaves out a portion. This sample has 100,000 or so clones; roughly 60% occur once, and the top ten carry more than 35%. Sequencing used PBMCs, obtained after 24 months of ibrutinib treatment. The receptors shown here come from a human donor with chronic lymphocytic leukemia.

The V gene is TRBV28, the J gene TRBJ2-7; 13 nucleotides align to TRBD2. Germline-derived CDR1 and CDR2 are MDHEN and SYDVKM. V gave up 6 bases and J gave up 0 bases; unmatched junction bases: 8. The CDR3 sequence is 17 residues long. CDR3 loop: CASSSPGLAGISYEQYF. The CDR3 bases are TGTGCCAGCAGCTCCCCGGGACTAGCGGGAATCTCCTACGAGCAGTACTTC.

The gene calls are TRBV7-2 and TRBJ2-7; TRBD1 aligns across 9 bases. The CDR3 totals 14 residues. Germline CDR1 SGHTA, CDR2 FQGNSA. Unmatched junction bases numbered 4, after V lost 7 bases and J lost 0 bases. The CDR3 DNA follows: TGTGCCAGCACCCTACAGGGGGCCTCCTACGAGCAGTACTTC. Encoded protein: CASTLQGASYEQYF.

The rearrangement joins TRBV27 to TRBJ1-6; TRBD1 aligns across 10 bases. V shed 0 bases and J 7 bases; nucleotides not matched to a gene: 6. This CDR3 spans 17 amino acids. Germline V gives CDR1 MNHEY, CDR2 SMNVEV (reference sequence). CDR3 sequence (DNA): TGTGCCAGCAGTTTATCGGGGACAGGGGTTTCCAATTCACCCCTCCACTTT. Its translation: CASSLSGTGVSNSPLHF.

The table lists this clone with a few counts. The V and J genes are TRBV7-3 and TRBJ2-1; TRBD1 matches at 10 bases. V shed 5 bases and J 1 base; nucleotides not matched to a gene: 8. The CDR3 is 17 amino acids. The germline V gene has CDR1 SGHTA and CDR2 FQGTGA. The DNA of the CDR3 is TGTGCCAGCAGCGACCCGGACAGGGGGGTGTCCTACAATGAGCAGTTCTTC. Translation: CASSDPDRGVSYNEQFF.

This clone was counted a few times. This sequence joins TRBV28 and TRBJ2-1; no reliable D call. The V gene's germline CDR1 is MDHEN and CDR2 SYDVKM. With 4 bases removed from V and 4 bases from J, the gap between germline ends came to 8 bases. This CDR3 spans 13 amino acids. CDR3 sequence (DNA): TGTGCCAGCAGTTCAAGGCCGTACAATGAGCAGTTCTTC. This codes for CASSSRPYNEQFF.